This TCR beta chain was captured by sequencing in a study of identical twins. This clonotype has more than one count but fewer than ten. As yet, its antigen is unknown. Notes on the study in general: Where out-of-frame alpha sequences were twin-shared, they showed excess low generation probability. Rather than following the same donors, the conclusions depended on cross-sectional statistical analysis. For out-of-frame beta sequences, excess twin sharing was weaker.

V gave up 4 bases and J gave up 2 bases; unmatched junction bases: 6. The CDR3 runs 16 residues. Per the germline V gene, CDR1 is SGDLS and CDR2 is YYNGEE. cDNA carried unique molecular identifiers, and a universal primer site was added by template switching. TCRdb used MiXCR to reprocess the 5' RACE reads, holding one entry per CDR3 protein. The table lists a few hundred thousand distinct CDR3 sequences, 9.5% to 10% of them singletons. These sequences were also reported in another study, on yellow fever vaccine responses in identical twins.

The TCR comes from a woman under 30 in good health. The V gene is TRBV9, the J gene TRBJ2-2; 9 bases are shared with TRBD1. Sequences were obtained from PBMCs. CDR3 in DNA: TGTGCCAGCAGCCCGGGGGACAGGGTAAACACCGGGGAGCTGTTTTTT. It codes for CASSPGDRVNTGELFF. Supplemented by reference TRBV9 and TRBJ2-2, the full variable domain reads DSGVTQTPKHLITATGQRVTLRCSPRSGDLSVYWYQQSLDQGLQFLIQYYNGEERAKGNILERFSAQQFPDLHSELNLSSLELGDSALYFCASSPGDRVNTGELFFGEGSRLTVL.